A single sample gave rise to the 7 T cell receptor beta chains below, sequenced in a study of Ad26.COV2.S vaccination and SARS-CoV-2 variants listed by TCRdb under 2021. What this sample's treatment or condition label stands for: some 19 received Ad26.COV2.S at low or high dose, single or two shots; about 5 received placebo; per-sample allocation not given. For vaccine and placebo recipients, repertoires were sequenced using samples collected on day 63 after the first injection. Library generation was performed with the immunoSEQ multiplex PCR assay. TCRdb took over this immuneACCESS table, retaining in-frame rearrangements with V and J assigned. Such tables are incomplete; in checked studies, under half of the missing clones stem from an unresolved V gene, and the remainder is unexplained. Within this sample are about 460,000 clones, with roughly nine tenths of them counted one time only. The biggest ten clones account for about 1.5% of the sample.

Sequencing was performed on peripheral blood, taken in a trial of Ad26.COV2.S vaccine versus placebo. These receptors came from a person aged 18-65 years who received the Ad26.COV2.S COVID-19 vaccine or a placebo.

The chain employs TRBV4-3 and TRBJ2-2, with D maybe TRBD1 (5 bases). This CDR3 has 18 residues. The germline V and J ends were trimmed by 1 base and 4 bases, with 19 bases remaining between them. Germline values: CDR1 LGHNA, CDR2 YSLEER. CDR3 DNA: TGCGCCAGCAGCCAAGCTACAGGTGGAAAGGCCTTCACCGGGGAGCTGTTTTTT. It specifies CASSQATGGKAFTGELFF.

This clone was recorded once. The chain joins TRBV5-5 to TRBJ1-3, with 9 bases lining up with TRBD1. Trimming took 0 bases from V and 0 from J; bases not matched to a gene: 4. The germline V gene encodes CDR1 SGHKS and CDR2 YYEKEE (reference sequence). CDR3 length equals 17 residues. The CDR3 bases are TGTGCCAGCAGCTTGGGGGACAGGGTGCGCTCTGGAAACACCATATATTTT. Protein product: CASSLGDRVRSGNTIYF.

The chain is built from TRBV6-5 and TRBJ2-7; the match to TRBD1 covers 9 bases. Trimming cost V 7 bases and J 1 base; bases outside gene matches: 8. This CDR3 has 15 residues. The germline CDR1 and CDR2 sequences are MNHEY and SVGAGI. The CDR3 sequence is CASNQDRGRSYEQYF. The CDR3 DNA sequence: TGTGCCAGCAACCAGGACAGGGGCAGATCCTACGAGCAGTACTTC.

This chain joins TRBV7-9 and TRBJ2-5; 9 bases map to TRBD1. Germline values: CDR1 SEHNR, CDR2 FQNEAQ (reference sequence). The CDR3 sequence is 17 residues long. The junction had 11 bases not matched to a gene; V was cut back by 1 base and J by 5 bases. As DNA, the CDR3 is TGTGCCAGCAGCTTAGGAGGAGGGAACAGGGGGCCGGAGACCCAGTACTTC. This encodes CASSLGGGNRGPETQYF.

The rearrangement links TRBV29-1 to TRBJ2-5; no firm D call. The CDR3 has 11 residues. Germline V gives CDR1 SQVTM, CDR2 ANQGSEA. Trimming stripped 4 bases from V and 5 bases from J, with 8 bases between. In DNA, the CDR3 is TGCAGCGTTGGGTTCGGGGAGACCCAGTACTTC. Translating gives CSVGFGETQYF.

V usage is TRBV2 and J usage is TRBJ2-7, with D uncertain. CDR1 SNHLY and CDR2 FYNNEI come from the germline V gene. V was shortened by 4 bases and J by 4 bases, with 11 bases between the two germline ends. The CDR3 consists of 13 residues. CDR3 in amino acids: CASSAVKGYEQYF. Here the CDR3 DNA reads TGTGCCAGCAGTGCGGTCAAGGGATACGAGCAGTACTTC.

The V and J genes are TRBV19 and TRBJ2-5; D unresolved. Trimming pared 4 bases from V and 3 bases from J, leaving 6 bases between. The CDR3 covers 12 residues. Germline CDR1 and CDR2: LNHDA and SQIVND (reference sequence). The CDR3 DNA sequence: TGTGCCAGTAGTAATGGAAAAGAGACCCAGTACTTC. This encodes CASSNGKETQYF.